This TCR beta chain was profiled in a study of CD8+ T cells in alopecia areata. Points from the study as a whole: Scalp sample sequencing also detects resident alphabeta T cells of normal skin.

This clone was counted once. The antigen is unknown. V lost 3 bases, J lost 4 bases, and 3 bases lay in between. CDR1 and CDR2 (germline): MNHEY, SMNVEV (reference sequence). The CDR3 loop spans 11 amino acids. cDNA prepared by RNA extraction and subsequent reverse transcription served as the template for sequencing. Only in-frame clones appear in the TCRdb table, and some are missing; sequencing was by immunoSEQ multiplex PCR. The sample consists of some 110,000 clones, less than 80% of them appearing once. The gene calls are TRBV27 and TRBJ2-5; no reliable D call. Sequencing used CD4+ T cells sorted from blood. The sequence came from a human donor in good health. CDR3 region: CASSFRETQYF. As DNA, the CDR3 is TGTGCCAGCAGTTTTAGAGAGACCCAGTACTTC.